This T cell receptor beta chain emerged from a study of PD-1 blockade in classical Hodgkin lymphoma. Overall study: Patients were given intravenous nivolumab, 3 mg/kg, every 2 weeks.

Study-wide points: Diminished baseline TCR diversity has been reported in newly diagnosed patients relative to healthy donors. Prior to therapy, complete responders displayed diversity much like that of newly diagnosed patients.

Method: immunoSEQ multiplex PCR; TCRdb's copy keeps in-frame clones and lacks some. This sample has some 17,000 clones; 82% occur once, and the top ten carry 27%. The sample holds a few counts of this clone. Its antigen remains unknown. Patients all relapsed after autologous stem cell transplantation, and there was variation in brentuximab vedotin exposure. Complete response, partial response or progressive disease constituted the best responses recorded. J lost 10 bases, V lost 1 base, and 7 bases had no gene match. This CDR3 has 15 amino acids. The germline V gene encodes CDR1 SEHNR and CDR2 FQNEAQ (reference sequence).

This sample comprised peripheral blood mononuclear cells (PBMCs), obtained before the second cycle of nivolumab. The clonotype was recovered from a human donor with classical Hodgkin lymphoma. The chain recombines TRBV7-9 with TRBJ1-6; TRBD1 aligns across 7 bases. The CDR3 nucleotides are TGTGCCAGCAGCTTAGTGTCGGGACAGTCATCACCCCTCCACTTT. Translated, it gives CASSLVSGQSSPLHF.